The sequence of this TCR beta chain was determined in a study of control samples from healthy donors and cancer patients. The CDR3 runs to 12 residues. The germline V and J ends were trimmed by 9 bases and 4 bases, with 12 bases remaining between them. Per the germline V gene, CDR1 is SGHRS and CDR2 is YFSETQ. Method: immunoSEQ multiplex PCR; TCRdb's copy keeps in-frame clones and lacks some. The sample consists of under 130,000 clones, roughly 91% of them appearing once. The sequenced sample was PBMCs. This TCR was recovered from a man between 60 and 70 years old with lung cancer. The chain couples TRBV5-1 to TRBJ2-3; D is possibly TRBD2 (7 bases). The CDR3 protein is CAIPGGADTQYF. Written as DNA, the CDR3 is TGCGCCATCCCGGGGGGCGCAGATACGCAGTATTTT.